This section outlines one T cell receptor beta chain sequence together with its context. Its antigen is not yet known. It has no much larger one-base neighbor in the sample; base qualities were not kept. This entry belongs to a study of T cells in narcolepsy (dated by TCRdb to the late 2010s). Background on the whole study: Patients with narcolepsy type 1 or type 2 (NT1, NT2) were enrolled in the study together with healthy control donors. Autoreactive T cells targeting hypocretin neuron self-antigens (hypocretin, TRIB2) were sought in narcolepsy patients, and TCR Vbeta sequencing was used to track clonotypes in blood and CSF.

The library was generated by the immunoSEQ multiplex PCR assay. TCRdb provides this immuneACCESS table in a form limited to in-frame rearrangements. Some clones are lacking; in checked studies, under half of them reflect an unresolved V gene, and why the rest are absent is not known. A total of about 33,000 clones appear in this sample, 75% to 90% of them only once. The biggest ten clones account for approximately 1.2% of the sample. For TCR Vbeta sequencing, memory CD4+ T cells were sorted ex vivo from the peripheral blood of both healthy controls and narcolepsy patients. Measured from the cysteine to the phenylalanine, the CDR3 is 17 residues long. Just CDR3 DNA is preserved here, 51 bases in frame from base 1. CDR1 is given as SNHLY and CDR2 as FYNNEI, both from the germline V gene. V is shortened by 8 bases, J by 4 bases, and the region joining them spans 26 bases. General conclusions and limits of the study: In plots comparing CSF and blood CD4+ T cell clonotypes from the same patient, HCRT-specific and TRIB2-specific autoreactive clonotypes were highlighted. Certain blood memory CD4+ repertoires from patients and controls had no sequences that matched autoreactive T cell clones. According to the report, autoreactive clonotypes were detected serially in the blood of the same patients and of different patients, but not in healthy controls. Numbers of sequenced blood memory CD4+ clonotypes were comparable, with averages of some 40,000 in patients and approximately 33,000 in controls.

The chain couples TRBV2 to TRBJ2-5; the D segment could be TRBD1, given 6 matching bases. The receptor was derived from a human donor with narcolepsy. The source material was CD45RA- memory CD4+ T cells from PBMCs. The sample's cell subset or site label, in plain terms: memory T cells sorted ex vivo from peripheral blood. The DNA sequence is as follows: TGTGCCAGCGACAGACAGGACCCTTGGAGTTTTAGAGAGACCCAGTACTTC. Its protein product is CASDRQDPWSFRETQYF.